The source of this TCR beta chain is a study of sequential checkpoint blockade in melanoma. Across the whole study: Both treatment sequences were followed by maintenance nivolumab.

Germline loops: CDR1 MNHNY, CDR2 SVGAGI (reference sequence). Trimming took 5 bases from V and 0 from J, leaving 11 bases between them. The CDR3 consists of 14 residues. Stated treatment: randomized to nivolumab then ipilimumab (arm A) or the reverse (arm B). From thawed PBMCs, live CD3+CD8+ cells negative for CD19 and CD56 were sorted. Method: immunoSEQ multiplex PCR; TCRdb's copy keeps in-frame clones and lacks some. The sample has 25,000 to 35,000 clones; less than 90% are singletons. The sequence came from a human donor with melanoma. The chain employs TRBV6-6 and TRBJ2-7; TRBD1 might be the D (6 bases). The specimen comprised CD8+ T cells sorted from blood (inferred from file names), sampled from a patient given nivolumab and ipilimumab in sequence. The CDR3 is CASSHRTDSYEQYF. CDR3 DNA: TGTGCCAGCAGTCACCGGACAGACTCCTACGAGCAGTACTTC.